A single sample gave rise to the 6 T cell receptor beta chains below, sequenced in a study of T cell changes during pregnancy in multiple sclerosis (dated by TCRdb to 2018 to 2020). Receptors were amplified or captured by the immunoSEQ multiplex PCR assay. TCRdb mirrors the immuneACCESS table, restricted to in-frame sequences. Some clones are absent from its copies; in checked studies, under half trace to an unresolved V gene, and the reason for the others is unknown. Counted in this sample were around 39,000 clones; around 92% of them appeared once. The ten largest clonotypes hold 0.35% to 0.45% of the sample. The specimen comprised CD4+ T cells from peripheral blood mononuclear cells, sampled in the third trimester of pregnancy. Receptors originate from a female donor in good health, enrolled as a control in a pregnancy study.

The CDR3, as DNA: TGCAGTGCGAACCCGGGGAAAGGCTACACCTTC. This sequence encodes CSANPGKGYTF. This chain uses TRBV20-1 with TRBJ1-2; D ambiguous. CDR1 is DFQATT, CDR2 SNEGSKA, per germline (reference sequence). The CDR3 extends over 11 amino acids. Trimming shortened V by 6 bases and J by 8 bases, and 13 bases separated the two germline ends.

The chain combines TRBV2 with TRBJ1-4; D remains unclear. CDR1 and CDR2 from the germline V gene are SNHLY and FYNNEI. V was shortened by 7 bases and J by 0 bases, with 12 bases between the two germline ends. This CDR3 region has 15 residues. The CDR3 coding sequence is TGTGCCAGCAACGGAGACGCCACAACTAATGAAAAACTGTTTTTT. It specifies CASNGDATTNEKLFF.

V is TRBV5-4 and J is TRBJ1-2; 7 bases match TRBD1. Trimming removed 4 bases from V and 4 bases from J; junction bases left unmatched: 10. The germline V gene encodes CDR1 SGHNT and CDR2 YYREEE (reference sequence). This CDR3 contains 15 residues. The CDR3 DNA follows: TGTGCCAGCAGCCAAGCTCCGACAGGGATCTATGGCTACACCTTC. Its translation is CASSQAPTGIYGYTF.

The chain uses TRBV5-8 and TRBJ2-3; D gene uncertain. The V and J ends lost 10 bases and 0 bases respectively, with 12 bases between them. Looked up from germline, CDR1 is SGHTS and CDR2 is YDEGEE. The CDR3 contains 13 residues. The CDR3 here is CAGPEASTDTQYF. The CDR3 DNA follows: TGTGCCGGCCCTGAAGCGAGCACAGATACGCAGTATTTT.

The V call is TRBV10-3, the J call TRBJ1-3; maybe TRBD1 (5 bases). Per germline, CDR1 ENHRY and CDR2 SYGVKD. Trimming removed 3 bases from V and 4 bases from J, with 13 bases in between. This CDR3 is 15 amino acids long. CDR3 sequence reads: CAISDQGIKGNTIYF. Written as DNA, the CDR3 is TGTGCCATCAGTGATCAGGGAATCAAGGGAAACACCATATATTTT.

The J gene is TRBJ2-5, the V gene TRBV11-2; 13 bases match TRBD2. Germline trimming cut 4 bases from V and 5 bases from J; bases unmatched to any gene: 7. The CDR3 contains 16 residues. Germline V gene lookup returns CDR1 SGHAT and CDR2 FQNNGV. The CDR3 DNA reads as TGTGCCAGCAGCTCGGGGGGACTAGCGGGGATGGAGACCCAGTACTTC. It translates to CASSSGGLAGMETQYF.